This TCR beta chain is drawn from a study of radiation and T cells in renal cell carcinoma. Study-level background: Nephrectomy followed 15 Gy stereotactic body radiation by 4 weeks. The study's findings and limits: Pretreatment tumor biopsies were lacking, so baseline clonotypes are unknown. From baseline, blood top tumor clonotypes peaked at 2 weeks post-radiation.

Trimming removed 4 bases from V and 2 bases from J; junction bases left unmatched: 8. There are 15 residues in the CDR3. From germline, CDR1 is LGHNA and CDR2 YSLEER. Profiling relied on immunoSEQ multiplex PCR, and the TCRdb table lists in-frame clones only, not all of them. This table holds 130,000 to 150,000 clones, around nine tenths found once. With regard to this clone: Its target is not known.

As for time point: baseline pretreatment blood. Indicated treatment: 15 Gy SBRT to primary tumor, nephrectomy 4 weeks later. The sequencing used blood, collected from a patient whose treatment included radiotherapy and nephrectomy. The clonotype comes from a woman aged 45-59 years with renal cell carcinoma. The rearrangement links TRBV4-3 to TRBJ2-7; 7 bases align to TRBD1. The CDR3 reads CASSLSWTGPYEQYF. The CDR3 DNA sequence: TGCGCCAGCAGCCTTTCCTGGACAGGTCCCTACGAGCAGTACTTC.